Listed here are 3 T cell receptor beta chains from one sample, sequenced in a study of T cells in Graves' hyperthyroidism and ophthalmopathy. RNA transcripts provided the source from which TCR beta CDR3 regions were amplified. A first-round RT-PCR of the TCR CDR3 used the HTBI primer set. TCRdb itself ran the multiplex PCR reads through MiXCR, one entry per CDR3 protein. The data contain around 540,000 distinct CDR3 sequences, more than 45% of them singletons. The sample taken for sequencing was peripheral blood or thyroid tissue (not recorded which). The receptors come from a woman aged 18-29 years with Graves' hyperthyroidism.

The gene calls are TRBV4-1 and TRBJ2-7, with 9 bases lining up with TRBD1. The CDR3 loop spans 15 amino acids. V shed 0 bases, J shed 5 bases, and the junction held 5 bases outside the gene matches. The germline V gene has CDR1 MGHRA and CDR2 YSYEKL. CDR3 coding DNA: TGCGCCAGCAGCCAAGATCAAAGGACAGGGGACGAGCAGTACTTC. This translates into CASSQDQRTGDEQYF.

This clonotype was recorded many times. The V and J genes are TRBV6-6 and TRBJ1-2; D not resolved. This CDR3 comprises 11 residues. V shed 6 bases and J shed 7 bases, with 9 bases lying between them. Germline CDR1 MNHNY, CDR2 SVGAGI (reference sequence). CDR3 residues: CASSGMGGYTF. The CDR3 DNA follows: TGTGCCAGCAGCGGGATGGGTGGCTACACCTTC.

The chain carries TRBV7-9 and TRBJ1-1; no reliable D call. The CDR3 is made up of 11 amino acids. Trimming stripped 6 bases from V and 8 bases from J, with 10 bases between. Germline CDR1 SEHNR, CDR2 FQNEAQ (reference sequence). As DNA, the CDR3 is TGTGCCAGCAGGTCAGTCTCGGAAGCTTTCTTT. Protein product: CASRSVSEAFF.